A single sample gave rise to the 21 T cell receptor beta chains below, sequenced in a study of blood T cell repertoires in COVID-19 (TCRdb year 2020). Receptor amplification or capture employed the immunoSEQ multiplex PCR assay. TCRdb provides this immuneACCESS table in a form limited to in-frame rearrangements. Some clones are lacking; in checked studies, under half of them reflect an unresolved V gene, and why the rest are absent is not known. For this sample the table gives approximately 85,000 clones, of which around 85% were detected only once. The top ten constitute 12% of the sample. The sequenced material came from peripheral blood. The source is a woman in her sixties or seventies with active or convalescent COVID-19.

The chain recombines TRBV6-4 with TRBJ2-2; TRBD1 matches at 10 bases. CDR1 MRHNA and CDR2 SNTAGT come from the germline V gene. The CDR3 consists of 14 residues. V lost 6 bases and J lost 7; bases outside the gene matches: 5. The CDR3 coding sequence is TGTGCCAGCAGACCGGGACAGGGGTTCGGGGAGCTGTTTTTT. It yields the protein CASRPGQGFGELFF.

The chain is built from TRBV10-3 and TRBJ2-2; TRBD1 agrees at 11 bases. The germline V gene encodes CDR1 ENHRY and CDR2 SYGVKD. V shed 4 bases, J shed 5 bases, and the junction held 0 bases outside the gene matches. The CDR3 contains 14 residues. The DNA for the CDR3 is TGTGCCATCAGTGGGGACAGGGGGACCGGGGAGCTGTTTTTT. Protein sequence: CAISGDRGTGELFF.

The chain's CDR3 is CASSLAFQETQYF. CDR3 coding DNA: TGCGCCAGCAGCTTGGCCTTCCAAGAGACCCAGTACTTC. The chain links TRBV5-1 to TRBJ2-5; D is undetermined. The CDR3 has 13 amino acids. Deletions cut 0 bases from V and 1 base from J, with 4 bases between. In germline, CDR1 is SGHRS, CDR2 YFSETQ.

This chain uses TRBV18 with TRBJ1-5, with 7 nucleotides matching TRBD1. Germline trimming cut 4 bases from V and 1 base from J; bases unmatched to any gene: 7. From germline, CDR1 is KGHSH and CDR2 LQKENI. The CDR3 contains 16 residues. As DNA, the CDR3 is TGTGCCAGCTCACGAAAAGGACAGGACAGCAATCAGCCCCAGCATTTT. Encoded protein: CASSRKGQDSNQPQHF.

This clone has a single count. This chain joins TRBV7-9 and TRBJ2-7; possibly TRBD2 for D (6 bases). CDR1 and CDR2 from the germline V gene are SEHNR and FQNEAQ (reference sequence). The CDR3 has 14 amino acids. Between the trimmed V and J ends, which lost 5 bases and 4 bases, there was a span of 15 bases. In DNA form, the CDR3 reads TGTGCCAGCAGCGTTAGCGGTAGTGGGTACGAGCAGTACTTC. It specifies CASSVSGSGYEQYF.

V is TRBV3-1 (or the pseudogene TRBV3-2) and J is TRBJ2-5; D may be TRBD1 (6 bases). V shed 2 bases and J shed 4 bases, with 17 bases lying between them. The CDR3 spans 16 residues. The germline V gene encodes CDR1 LGHDT and CDR2 YNNKEL (reference sequence). The CDR3 bases are TGTGCCAGCAGCCAACCCCCCTCAACAGGGCTAGAGACCCAGTACTTC. Its translation is CASSQPPSTGLETQYF.

This clone was found once. This sequence joins TRBV4-3 and TRBJ2-2; 10 positions agree with TRBD1. The CDR3 consists of 16 residues. J lost 6 bases, V lost 4 bases, and 8 bases had no gene match. The germline V gene has CDR1 LGHNA and CDR2 YSLEER. The CDR3 DNA is TGCGCCAGCAGCCTCCTGACAGGGGGCGCCGCCGGGGAGCTGTTTTTT. It specifies CASSLLTGGAAGELFF.

The CDR3 nucleotides read TGTGCCAGCAGCTTCAGCGGTGAAGCCTCTGGGGCCAACGTCCTGACTTTC. It translates to CASSFSGEASGANVLTF. The rearrangement uses TRBV5-4 and TRBJ2-6; maybe TRBD2 (5 bases). Germline CDR1 reads SGHNT; CDR2 reads YYREEE (reference sequence). Trimming removed 2 bases at V and 0 bases at J, with 12 bases between. There are 17 residues in the CDR3.

The V gene is TRBV11-2, the J gene TRBJ1-5, with TRBD1 matching over 9 bases. The CDR3 covers 17 residues. The V gene end was trimmed by 1 base and the J gene end by 4 bases; junction bases not matched to a gene: 8. The germline CDR1 and CDR2 sequences are SGHAT and FQNNGV. As DNA, the CDR3 is TGTGCCAGCAGCTTAGTAATCCGGACAGGGGCAAATCAGCCCCAGCATTTT. This translates into CASSLVIRTGANQPQHF.

The CDR3, as DNA: TGTGCCAGCAGCGGCCGGGACAGGGGATTTGAGCAGTTCTTC. Its protein product is CASSGRDRGFEQFF. The chain links TRBV27 to TRBJ2-1; TRBD1 aligns across 10 bases. The CDR3 is 14 residues long. After removal of 6 bases from V and 9 bases from J, the junction contained 8 bases not matched to a gene. Per the germline V gene, CDR1 is MNHEY and CDR2 is SMNVEV (reference sequence).

The chain has TRBV5-6 and TRBJ2-5; no clear D gene. The CDR3 runs to 12 residues. The germline V gene encodes CDR1 SGHDT and CDR2 YYEEEE. The V and J ends lost 2 bases and 4 bases respectively, with 6 bases between them. CDR3 loop: CASSLAGETQYF. For the CDR3, the DNA is TGTGCCAGCAGCTTAGCTGGAGAGACCCAGTACTTC.

This chain links TRBV5-1 with TRBJ2-3, with D maybe TRBD1 (5 bases). The length of the CDR3 is 14 residues. The germline V gene has CDR1 SGHRS and CDR2 YFSETQ. With 5 bases removed from V and 6 bases from J, the gap between germline ends came to 16 bases. The CDR3 DNA follows: TGCGCCAGCAGGTCGGGTAGGGGAAGTGATACGCAGTATTTT. Its translation is CASRSGRGSDTQYF.

The chain uses TRBV28 and TRBJ1-2, with a possible D match to TRBD1 (5 bases). Germline V gene sequence: CDR1 MDHEN, CDR2 SYDVKM. V dropped 4 bases and J dropped 1 base, with 16 bases sitting between them. The CDR3 loop spans 16 amino acids. CDR3 in amino acids: CASSSVAGLLNYGYTF. DNA for the CDR3: TGTGCCAGCAGTTCCGTAGCAGGGTTACTTAACTATGGCTACACCTTC.

V usage is TRBV2 and J usage is TRBJ1-2; perhaps TRBD1 as D (5 bases). In germline, CDR1 is SNHLY, CDR2 FYNNEI. The CDR3 is made up of 14 amino acids. V was clipped by 4 bases and J by 6 bases, with 15 bases between them. CDR3 sequence (DNA): TGTGCCAGCAGTGCAACCGGGACTCCAGATGGCTACACCTTC. Translating gives CASSATGTPDGYTF.

The chain combines TRBV7-2 with TRBJ1-4; 10 positions agree with TRBD1. The CDR3 contains 15 residues. Germline trimming cut 5 bases from V and 8 bases from J; bases unmatched to any gene: 8. CDR1 is SGHTA and CDR2 is FQGNSA in the germline V gene. CDR3 bases: TGTGCCAGCAGCCCCCGGACAGGGGGGATCGAAAAACTGTTTTTT. Translating gives CASSPRTGGIEKLFF. The variable domain in full, completed from reference TRBV7-2 and TRBJ1-4, reads GAGVSQSPSNKVTEKGKDVELRCDPISGHTALYWYRQSLGQGLEFLIYFQGNSAPDKSGLPSDRFSAERTGGSVSTLTIQRTQQEDSAVYLCASSPRTGGIEKLFFGSGTQLSVL.

The J gene is TRBJ2-5, the V gene TRBV19; 9 positions match TRBD2. Germline V lookup: CDR1 LNHDA, CDR2 SQIVND (reference sequence). CDR3 length equals 16 residues. Trimming removed 5 bases from V and 5 bases from J; junction bases left unmatched: 12. Here the CDR3 DNA reads TGTGCCAGTAGTTCTAGAGCGGGGGGCTCCGTGGAGACCCAGTACTTC. This codes for CASSSRAGGSVETQYF.

This clone was seen only a few times. The chain joins TRBV5-1 to TRBJ2-1; D not resolved. Per the germline V gene, CDR1 is SGHRS and CDR2 is YFSETQ. The germline V and J ends were trimmed by 0 bases and 2 bases, with 3 bases remaining between them. This CDR3 region has 13 residues. DNA for the CDR3: TGCGCCAGCAGCTTGGACACCTACAATGAGCAGTTCTTC. Encoded protein: CASSLDTYNEQFF. The full variable domain, completed using reference TRBV5-1 and TRBJ2-1, is KAGVTQTPRYLIKTRGQQVTLSCSPISGHRSVSWYQQTPGQGLQFLFEYFSETQRNKGNFPGRFSGRQFSNSRSEMNVSTLELGDSALYLCASSLDTYNEQFFGPGTRLTVL.

The chain carries TRBV7-2 and TRBJ1-1; D is uncertain. CDR3 length: 14 residues. Germline lookup yields CDR1 SGHTA and CDR2 FQGNSA. V lost 5 bases and J 3 bases, leaving 13 bases between the germline ends. The CDR3 DNA reads TGTGCCAGCAGCCCCCCCCTTGCGGACACTGAAGCTTTCTTT. It translates to CASSPPLADTEAFF.

The sample holds one count of this clone. V is TRBV27 and J is TRBJ2-1, with D perhaps matching TRBD1 (5 bases). The V end lost 2 bases, the J end lost 0 bases, and 20 bases lay between the germline ends. The CDR3 totals 19 residues. CDR1 MNHEY and CDR2 SMNVEV come from the germline V gene (reference sequence). In DNA form, the CDR3 reads TGTGCCAGCAGTTTAACCCCCACGGACATTTGGAGCTCCTACAATGAGCAGTTCTTC. It codes for CASSLTPTDIWSSYNEQFF.

This clone was recorded only once. The J gene is TRBJ1-2, the V gene TRBV7-9; perhaps TRBD1 as D (5 bases). Trimming removed 0 bases at V and 3 bases at J, with 8 bases between. Looked up from germline, CDR1 is SEHNR and CDR2 is FQNEAQ (reference sequence). The length of the CDR3 is 14 residues. The chain's CDR3 is CASSLAGADYGYTF. CDR3 sequence (DNA): TGTGCCAGCAGCTTAGCTGGGGCCGACTATGGCTACACCTTC.

This clone was seen a single time. The chain is built from TRBV2 and TRBJ1-2; D possibly corresponds to TRBD1 (5 bases). Germline CDR1 SNHLY, CDR2 FYNNEI. V was clipped by 3 bases and J by 4 bases, with 12 bases between them. The CDR3 contains 14 residues. The CDR3 sequence: CASSDDSEGYGYTF. DNA for the CDR3: TGTGCCAGCAGTGATGACAGTGAAGGCTATGGCTACACCTTC. Full variable domain (outside the CDR3, taken from reference TRBV2 and TRBJ1-2): EPEVTQTPSHQVTQMGQEVILRCVPISNHLYFYWYRQILGQKVEFLVSFYNNEISEKSEIFDDQFSVERPDGSNFTLKIRSTKLEDSAMYFCASSDDSEGYGYTFGSGTRLTVV.